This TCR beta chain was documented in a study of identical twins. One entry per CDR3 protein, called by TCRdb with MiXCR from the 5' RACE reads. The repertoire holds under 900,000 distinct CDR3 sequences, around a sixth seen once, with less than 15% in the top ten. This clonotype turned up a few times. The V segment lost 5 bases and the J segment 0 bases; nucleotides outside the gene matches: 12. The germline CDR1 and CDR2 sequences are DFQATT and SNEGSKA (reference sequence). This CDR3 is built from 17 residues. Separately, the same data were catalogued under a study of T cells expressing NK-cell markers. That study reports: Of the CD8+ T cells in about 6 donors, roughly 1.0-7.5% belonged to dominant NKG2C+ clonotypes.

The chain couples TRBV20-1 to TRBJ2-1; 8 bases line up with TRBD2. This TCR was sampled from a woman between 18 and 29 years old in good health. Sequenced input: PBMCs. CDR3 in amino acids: CSAFFPGLAGSYNEQFF. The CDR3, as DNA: TGCAGTGCTTTCTTCCCCGGACTAGCCGGCTCCTACAATGAGCAGTTCTTC.